Sequencing of this TCR beta chain was carried out in a study of blood T cells in healthy people across ages. The CDR3 is 14 residues long. V was clipped by 4 bases and J by 5 bases; unmatched bases: 3. The V gene's germline CDR1 is MNHEY and CDR2 SVGEGT. Each donor was a healthy Caucasian individual from Russia, aged 6 to 90. Every donor gave approximately 10 milliliters of peripheral blood. At least 5.5 micrograms of total RNA were extracted per sample. A few counts support this clonotype. What it binds is not known. Study-wide results and limits: The study could not conclusively compare naive and antigen-experienced cells, given its unsorted PBMCs.

A J-beta primer mix and a sample-barcoded 5' primer were used in a second PCR of roughly 6 to 12 cycles. TCRdb processed the 5' RACE reads anew with MiXCR; each CDR3 protein has one entry. The table has under 1,000,000 distinct CDR3 sequences, about 45% seen once; the top ten hold less than 20%. The chain links TRBV6-2 or TRBV6-3 to TRBJ1-1, with 11 bases matching TRBD1. Source material: blood. This clonotype was obtained from a man older than 75 in good health. DNA of the CDR3: TGTGCCAGCAGTTCGGGACAGGGGGGTACTGAAGCTTTCTTT. It encodes CASSSGQGGTEAFF.